The 5 T cell receptor beta chains given below trace back to one sample, sequenced in a study of blood T cell repertoires in COVID-19. Here immunoSEQ multiplex PCR was the method, and the copy in TCRdb shows in-frame clones only, minus some. Among about 280,000 clones listed, 80% to 90% were seen once. The sample was peripheral blood. The source of these receptors is a woman aged 30 to 39 with active or convalescent COVID-19.

J is TRBJ1-5 and V is TRBV4-3; 9 positions agree with TRBD1. CDR1 LGHNA and CDR2 YSLEER come from the germline V gene. The V segment lost 3 bases and the J segment 6 bases; nucleotides outside the gene matches: 6. This CDR3 is built from 15 residues. The CDR3 coding sequence is TGCGCCAGCAGCCAGGACAGGGGCTGGGGTCAGCCCCAGCATTTT. Translating gives CASSQDRGWGQPQHF.

The chain couples TRBV7-2 to TRBJ1-2, with 8 bases fitting TRBD1. Per germline, CDR1 SGHTA and CDR2 FQGNSA. With V trimmed by 2 bases and J by 6 bases, 2 bases remained unmatched. The CDR3 consists of 13 residues. CDR3 region: CASSLPRGHGYTF. As DNA, the CDR3 is TGTGCCAGCAGCTTACCCAGGGGGCATGGCTACACCTTC.

The J gene is TRBJ1-2, the V gene TRBV10-3; 8 bases agree with TRBD1. Germline CDR1 ENHRY, CDR2 SYGVKD. The CDR3 totals 13 residues. The V gene end was trimmed by 9 bases and the J gene end by 3 bases; junction bases not matched to a gene: 6. For the CDR3, the DNA is TGTGCCATGGGTCAGGGGGCGGACTATGGCTACACCTTC. It yields the protein CAMGQGADYGYTF.

The chain employs TRBV14 and TRBJ1-4; 8 bases line up with TRBD1. This CDR3 region has 16 residues. The ends lost 3 bases at V and 8 bases at J; junction bases unmatched: 11. CDR1 is SGHDN, CDR2 FVKESK, per germline. The CDR3 spells CASSHGQGLSQEKLFF. The CDR3 bases are TGTGCCAGCAGCCACGGACAGGGCTTGAGTCAAGAAAAACTGTTTTTT. The variable domain in full, completed from reference TRBV14 and TRBJ1-4, reads EAGVTQFPSHSVIEKGQTVTLRCDPISGHDNLYWYRRVMGKEIKFLLHFVKESKQDESGMPNNRFLAERTGGTYSTLKVQPAELEDSGVYFCASSHGQGLSQEKLFFGSGTQLSVL.

The chain joins TRBV5-4 to TRBJ2-2; 8 bases match TRBD1. This CDR3 contains 16 residues. The germline CDR1 and CDR2 sequences are SGHNT and YYREEE (reference sequence). With 6 bases clipped from V and 5 bases from J, the junction kept 12 bases outside the gene matches. CDR3 sequence reads: CASTLMDRVGTGELFF. The CDR3 coding sequence is TGTGCCAGCACCCTGATGGACAGGGTCGGAACCGGGGAGCTGTTTTTT. The full variable domain, in which reference TRBV5-4 and TRBJ2-2 provide the parts outside the CDR3, is ETGVTQSPTHLIKTRGQQVTLRCSSQSGHNTVSWYQQALGQGPQFIFQYYREEENGRGNFPPRFSGLQFPNYSSELNVNALELDDSALYLCASTLMDRVGTGELFFGEGSRLTVL.